The rows below give T cell receptor beta chains drawn from one sample of a study of Tregs in tolerant kidney transplant recipients. TCRdb keeps only in-frame clones here, not all; method: immunoSEQ multiplex PCR. This table has 85,000 to 95,000 clones, approximately 92% appearing once. The sample was CD8+ T cells from blood. All receptors derive from a human donor in good health. The CDR3 runs from the conserved cysteine through the conserved F or W. The order of the fields is clone size, D gene, V gene, J gene, CDR3 length, CDR3 protein, CDR3 DNA. A D gene is named only where the DNA matches it firmly. Expanded clones get a size class; other rows say once, few or many, or leave the size out.

abundance: -
d_gene: -
v_gene: TRBV7-9
j_gene: TRBJ2-7
len: 14
CDR3aa: CASSHVVSYYEQYF
CDR3nt: TGTGCCAGCAGCCACGTTGTCAGCTACTACGAGCAGTACTTC

abundance: -
d_gene: TRBD1
v_gene: TRBV6-1
j_gene: TRBJ2-5
len: 15
CDR3aa: CASSTQIGTVETQYF
CDR3nt: TGTGCCAGCAGTACACAGATCGGGACAGTGGAGACCCAGTACTTC

abundance: -
d_gene: -
v_gene: TRBV10-1
j_gene: TRBJ2-1
len: 14
CDR3aa: CASSDRGAWHEQFF
CDR3nt: TGCGCCAGCAGTGATAGGGGGGCTTGGCATGAGCAGTTCTTC

abundance: -
d_gene: TRBD1
v_gene: TRBV4-1
j_gene: TRBJ1-5
len: 15
CDR3aa: CASSQVQGAKQPQHF
CDR3nt: TGCGCCAGCAGCCAAGTCCAGGGGGCAAAGCAGCCCCAGCATTTT

abundance: -
d_gene: TRBD1
v_gene: TRBV13
j_gene: TRBJ1-5
len: 15
CDR3aa: CASSSGTGINQPQHF
CDR3nt: TGTGCCAGCAGCTCCGGGACAGGGATCAATCAGCCCCAGCATTTT

abundance: -
d_gene: -
v_gene: TRBV5-1
j_gene: TRBJ2-7
len: 15
CDR3aa: CASSQGRVDSYEQYF
CDR3nt: TGCGCCAGCAGCCAGGGACGAGTGGACTCCTACGAGCAGTACTTC

abundance: -
d_gene: TRBD1
v_gene: TRBV7-8
j_gene: TRBJ1-1
len: 16
CDR3aa: CASSLRTGSGSAEAFF
CDR3nt: TGTGCCAGCAGCTTACGGACAGGGTCAGGTAGCGCTGAAGCTTTCTTT

abundance: -
d_gene: TRBD2
v_gene: TRBV11-2
j_gene: TRBJ2-1
len: 15
CDR3aa: CASSLGLARDNEQFF
CDR3nt: TGTGCCAGCAGCTTAGGACTAGCGAGAGACAATGAGCAGTTCTTC

abundance: -
d_gene: TRBD2
v_gene: TRBV9
j_gene: TRBJ2-5
len: 15
CDR3aa: CASSATLAGGETQYF
CDR3nt: TGTGCCAGCAGCGCCACACTAGCGGGGGGAGAGACCCAGTACTTC

abundance: -
d_gene: -
v_gene: TRBV27
j_gene: TRBJ2-7
len: 14
CDR3aa: CASSAPGALGEQYF
CDR3nt: TGTGCCAGCAGTGCCCCCGGGGCCCTGGGGGAGCAGTACTTC

abundance: -
d_gene: -
v_gene: TRBV6-6
j_gene: TRBJ1-2
len: 15
CDR3aa: CASSYGEGVHYGYTF
CDR3nt: TGTGCCAGCAGTTACGGGGAGGGGGTACACTATGGCTACACCTTC

abundance: -
d_gene: TRBD1
v_gene: TRBV6-5
j_gene: TRBJ2-7
len: 14
CDR3aa: CASSSGTGGYEQYF
CDR3nt: TGTGCCAGCAGCTCCGGGACAGGGGGCTACGAGCAGTACTTC

abundance: -
d_gene: -
v_gene: TRBV4-2
j_gene: TRBJ1-2
len: 15
CDR3aa: CASSQDKGQGYGYTF
CDR3nt: TGTGCCAGCAGCCAAGATAAGGGGCAGGGCTATGGCTACACCTTC

abundance: -
d_gene: -
v_gene: TRBV6-6
j_gene: TRBJ1-2
len: 14
CDR3aa: CASSYRHPNYGYTF
CDR3nt: TGTGCCAGCAGTTACAGACACCCCAACTATGGCTACACCTTC

abundance: -
d_gene: TRBD1
v_gene: TRBV7-9
j_gene: TRBJ2-7
len: 13
CDR3aa: CASSSGGGYEQYF
CDR3nt: TGTGCCAGCAGCTCAGGGGGCGGCTACGAGCAGTACTTC

abundance: -
d_gene: -
v_gene: TRBV25-1
j_gene: TRBJ1-1
len: 14
CDR3aa: CASSLPGRGTEAFF
CDR3nt: TGTGCCAGCAGTCTGCCGGGCCGCGGGACTGAAGCTTTCTTT

abundance: -
d_gene: -
v_gene: TRBV28
j_gene: TRBJ1-2
len: 14
CDR3aa: CATSPPGSPSGYTF
CDR3nt: TGTGCCACCTCCCCCCCCGGGTCCCCAAGTGGCTACACCTTC

abundance: -
d_gene: -
v_gene: TRBV14
j_gene: TRBJ2-1
len: 15
CDR3aa: CASSQDRSSYNEQFF
CDR3nt: TGTGCCAGCAGCCAAGACAGGAGCTCCTACAATGAGCAGTTCTTC

abundance: -
d_gene: -
v_gene: TRBV5-4
j_gene: TRBJ1-2
len: 16
CDR3aa: CASSLTNPSFFYGYTF
CDR3nt: TGTGCCAGCAGTTTGACCAATCCCAGCTTTTTCTATGGCTACACCTTC

abundance: -
d_gene: TRBD2
v_gene: TRBV19
j_gene: TRBJ2-1
len: 16
CDR3aa: CASSIGSGRAYNEQFF
CDR3nt: TGTGCCAGTAGTATAGGTAGCGGGAGGGCCTACAATGAGCAGTTCTTC

abundance: -
d_gene: -
v_gene: TRBV4-1
j_gene: TRBJ2-7
len: 13
CDR3aa: CASSQARDYEQYF
CDR3nt: TGCGCCAGCAGCCAAGCGCGGGACTACGAGCAGTACTTC

abundance: -
d_gene: -
v_gene: TRBV13
j_gene: TRBJ2-7
len: 15
CDR3aa: CASSFRDLKGYEQYF
CDR3nt: TGTGCCAGCAGCTTCAGGGACCTCAAGGGCTACGAGCAGTACTTC

abundance: -
d_gene: -
v_gene: TRBV4-1
j_gene: TRBJ1-1
len: 17
CDR3aa: CASSQERGLEGYHGAFF
CDR3nt: TGCGCCAGCAGCCAAGAGAGGGGGTTGGAGGGTTATCATGGAGCTTTCTTT

abundance: -
d_gene: TRBD1
v_gene: TRBV6-1
j_gene: TRBJ2-7
len: 15
CDR3aa: CASRKTGDRAYEQYF
CDR3nt: TGTGCCAGCAGGAAGACAGGGGACAGGGCCTACGAGCAGTACTTC

abundance: -
d_gene: -
v_gene: TRBV5-4
j_gene: TRBJ2-7
len: 13
CDR3aa: CASSPDWASEQYF
CDR3nt: TGTGCCAGCAGCCCGGACTGGGCTAGCGAGCAGTACTTC

abundance: -
d_gene: TRBD2
v_gene: TRBV10-3
j_gene: TRBJ2-6
len: 19
CDR3aa: CAISTPLAGESSGANVLTF
CDR3nt: TGTGCCATCAGTACTCCCTTAGCGGGTGAAAGCTCTGGGGCCAACGTCCTGACTTTC

abundance: -
d_gene: -
v_gene: TRBV7-3
j_gene: TRBJ2-6
len: 15
CDR3aa: CASSLGAGGANVLTF
CDR3nt: TGTGCCAGCAGCCTCGGGGCTGGAGGGGCCAACGTCCTGACTTTC

abundance: -
d_gene: TRBD1
v_gene: TRBV5-6
j_gene: TRBJ2-7
len: 15
CDR3aa: CASSTPGQGVYEQYF
CDR3nt: TGTGCCAGCAGCACTCCGGGACAGGGTGTCTACGAGCAGTACTTC

abundance: -
d_gene: TRBD1
v_gene: TRBV5-1
j_gene: TRBJ1-2
len: 15
CDR3aa: CASSLSRTGFGGYTF
CDR3nt: TGCGCCAGCAGCCTATCCAGGACAGGTTTCGGCGGCTACACCTTC

abundance: -
d_gene: -
v_gene: TRBV27
j_gene: TRBJ2-7
len: 14
CDR3aa: CASSFGRATYEQYF
CDR3nt: TGTGCCAGCAGTTTTGGCAGGGCCACCTACGAGCAGTACTTC

abundance: -
d_gene: TRBD1
v_gene: TRBV11-2
j_gene: TRBJ1-1
len: 16
CDR3aa: CASSSRDRGKNTEAFF
CDR3nt: TGTGCCAGCAGCTCCCGGGACAGGGGCAAGAACACTGAAGCTTTCTTT

abundance: -
d_gene: -
v_gene: TRBV7-2
j_gene: TRBJ2-7
len: 11
CDR3aa: CASSFSYEQYF
CDR3nt: TGTGCCAGCAGCTTCTCCTACGAGCAGTACTTC

abundance: -
d_gene: -
v_gene: TRBV7-7
j_gene: TRBJ2-5
len: 15
CDR3aa: CASSLAPGSQETQYF
CDR3nt: TGTGCCAGCAGCTTGGCCCCGGGGTCTCAAGAGACCCAGTACTTC

abundance: -
d_gene: TRBD2
v_gene: TRBV7-9
j_gene: TRBJ2-7
len: 14
CDR3aa: CASSLADQIYEQYF
CDR3nt: TGTGCCAGCAGTCTAGCGGATCAAATCTACGAGCAGTACTTC

abundance: -
d_gene: -
v_gene: TRBV7-9
j_gene: TRBJ1-5
len: 15
CDR3aa: CASSPSFGAGQPQHF
CDR3nt: TGTGCCAGCAGCCCCTCGTTTGGGGCGGGTCAGCCCCAGCATTTT

abundance: once
d_gene: -
v_gene: TRBV5-8
j_gene: TRBJ2-7
len: 13
CDR3aa: CASSLPTSYEQYF
CDR3nt: TGTGCCAGCAGCCTCCCCACCTCCTACGAGCAGTACTTC

abundance: -
d_gene: -
v_gene: TRBV30
j_gene: TRBJ1-2
len: 13
CDR3aa: CAWSITGLEGYTF
CDR3nt: TGTGCCTGGAGTATCACAGGATTAGAAGGCTACACCTTC

abundance: once
d_gene: -
v_gene: TRBV10-1
j_gene: TRBJ2-2
len: 12
CDR3aa: CASSKNTGELFF
CDR3nt: TGCGCCAGCAGTAAAAACACCGGGGAGCTGTTTTTT

abundance: -
d_gene: -
v_gene: TRBV15
j_gene: TRBJ2-6
len: 19
CDR3aa: CATIQGGGTALTGANVLTF
CDR3nt: TGTGCCACGATTCAAGGGGGAGGGACAGCTCTGACTGGGGCCAACGTCCTGACTTTC

abundance: -
d_gene: -
v_gene: TRBV27
j_gene: TRBJ2-1
len: 14
CDR3aa: CASSLYTGYNEQFF
CDR3nt: TGTGCCAGCAGCCTGTACACCGGGTACAATGAGCAGTTCTTC

abundance: -
d_gene: TRBD2
v_gene: TRBV6-4
j_gene: TRBJ2-1
len: 15
CDR3aa: CASSDSLAEDNEQFF
CDR3nt: TGTGCCAGCAGTGACTCACTAGCGGAAGACAATGAGCAGTTCTTC

abundance: -
d_gene: -
v_gene: TRBV15
j_gene: TRBJ1-2
len: 15
CDR3aa: CATSRGRQVHYGYTF
CDR3nt: TGTGCCACCAGCAGAGGAAGACAGGTCCACTATGGCTACACCTTC

abundance: once
d_gene: -
v_gene: TRBV9
j_gene: TRBJ2-7
len: 14
CDR3aa: CASSVGGGAYEQYF
CDR3nt: TGTGCCAGCAGCGTAGGCGGAGGGGCCTACGAGCAGTACTTC